Below are 15 T cell receptor beta chains sequenced from a single sample in a study of long-term antiretroviral therapy in people with HIV. Assay version v3.0 of immunoSEQ was used, and it was run at survey level. Repertoires were generated with immunoSEQ multiplex PCR, while TCRdb's copy carries only in-frame clones and drops some. The sample includes tens of thousands of clones, around 83% of them seen just once. The sample was unsorted PBMCs, taken 2.8 years before starting antiretroviral therapy. These receptors were collected from a woman in her twenties or thirties with HIV.

The chain joins TRBV21-1 to TRBJ2-5; TRBD1 is the table's D call, not checked against the DNA. TRBV21-1 is recorded as a pseudogene. The CDR3 has 16 amino acids. In nucleotides, the CDR3 is TGTGCCAGCAGCTCCCCGACAGGGTTGAGGCAAGAGACCCAGTACTTC. As protein: CASSSPTGLRQETQYF.

The chain uses TRBV7-6 and TRBJ2-5; tentative D call: TRBD2 (6 bases). Germline-derived CDR1 and CDR2 are SGHVS and FNYEAQ. The V gene lost 1 base and the J gene lost 4 bases, with 10 bases spanning the gap. The CDR3 is 14 residues long. CDR3 nucleotides: TGTGCCAGCAGCTTAGGTTCTAGCGCAGAGACCCAGTACTTC. Its translation is CASSLGSSAETQYF.

This chain connects TRBV5-6 to TRBJ1-5, with a possible D match to TRBD1 (5 bases). V lost 2 bases and J lost 5, with 11 bases in between. The CDR3 runs to 14 residues. Germline V gives CDR1 SGHDT, CDR2 YYEEEE. CDR3 sequence (DNA): TGTGCCAGCAGCTTACTAGGGGCTGATCAGCCCCAGCATTTT. It encodes CASSLLGADQPQHF.

The chain carries TRBV30 and TRBJ1-1, with a tentative D call TRBD1 (5 bases). Between the trimmed V and J ends, which lost 4 bases and 0 bases, there was a span of 18 bases. CDR1 GTSNPN and CDR2 SVGIG come from the germline V gene (reference sequence). There are 16 residues in the CDR3. Here the CDR3 DNA reads TGTGCCTGGAACCCTCGGGACGGCCGGGTGAACACTGAAGCTTTCTTT. It translates to CAWNPRDGRVNTEAFF.

The gene calls are TRBV6-5 and TRBJ1-1, with unresolved D. Germline CDR1 is MNHEY and CDR2 is SVGAGI. This CDR3 has 13 amino acids. Trimming left V 4 bases short and J 5 bases short, with 11 bases between. The CDR3 DNA is TGTGCCAGCAGTTCCCATCAGGTAACTGAAGCTTTCTTT. Protein: CASSSHQVTEAFF.

The rearrangement uses TRBV5-1 and TRBJ2-5, with D possibly being TRBD1 (5 bases). The CDR3 is 14 residues long. V lost 1 base and J 1 base, leaving 8 bases between the germline ends. Germline CDR1 is SGHRS and CDR2 is YFSETQ. CDR3 sequence reads: CASSLPGPQETQYF. The CDR3 DNA follows: TGCGCCAGCAGCTTGCCAGGGCCCCAAGAGACCCAGTACTTC.

The rearrangement links TRBV6-1 to TRBJ2-5; no clear D. The V end lost 2 bases, the J end lost 0 bases, and 13 bases lay between the germline ends. The CDR3 spans 16 residues. CDR1 is MNHNS and CDR2 is SASEGT in the germline V gene. The CDR3 coding sequence is TGTGCCAGCAGTGAATTAGACCCCAGGTACCAAGAGACCCAGTACTTC. It codes for CASSELDPRYQETQYF.

J is TRBJ1-1 and V is TRBV5-6; D is undetermined. The CDR3 runs 13 residues. Trimming pared 1 base from V and 6 bases from J, leaving 10 bases between. Germline-derived CDR1 and CDR2 are SGHDT and YYEEEE. CDR3 sequence (DNA): TGTGCCAGCAGCTTGTCCTCCGGGGCTGAAGCTTTCTTT. Its translation: CASSLSSGAEAFF. Based on the CDR3 plus reference TRBV5-6 and TRBJ1-1, the full variable domain is DAGVTQSPTHLIKTRGQQVTLRCSPKSGHDTVSWYQQALGQGPQFIFQYYEEEERQRGNFPDRFSGHQFPNYSSELNVNALLLGDSALYLCASSLSSGAEAFFGQGTRLTVV.

The table lists this clone with a count of one. This chain links TRBV30 with TRBJ1-3; D is unresolved. Trimming left V 2 bases short and J 3 bases short, with 14 bases between. The CDR3 contains 15 residues. From germline, CDR1 is GTSNPN and CDR2 SVGIG (reference sequence). CDR3 sequence reads: CAWSLQRAGGNTIYF. The CDR3 nucleotides are TGTGCCTGGAGTCTCCAGCGTGCGGGTGGAAACACCATATATTTT.

The chain couples TRBV6-1 to TRBJ2-7; no definite D call. The V gene's germline CDR1 is MNHNS and CDR2 SASEGT. This CDR3 contains 17 residues. V was trimmed by 4 bases and J by 2 bases, leaving 21 bases between them. CDR3 sequence: CASSVISRQPLPYEQYV. CDR3 nucleotide sequence: TGTGCCAGCAGTGTTATCTCGAGGCAGCCCCTACCCTACGAGCAGTACGTC.

DNA for the CDR3: TGTGCCAGTAGTATCATGGGAGGGTATCGAAATTCACCCCTCCACTTT. The encoded protein is CASSIMGGYRNSPLHF. The chain combines TRBV19 with TRBJ1-6, with D unresolved. Germline assignment: CDR1 LNHDA and CDR2 SQIVND (reference sequence). This CDR3 has 16 amino acids. V was clipped by 3 bases and J by 7 bases, with 16 bases between them. The full variable domain, rest sourced from reference TRBV19 and TRBJ1-6, is DGGITQSPKYLFRKEGQNVTLSCEQNLNHDAMYWYRQDPGQGLRLIYYSQIVNDFQKGDIAEGYSVSREKKESFPLTVTSAQKNPTAFYLCASSIMGGYRNSPLHFGNGTRLTVT.

V and J are TRBV7-9 and TRBJ1-5; D is uncertain. V dropped 2 bases and J dropped 7 bases, with 12 bases sitting between them. The germline V gene encodes CDR1 SEHNR and CDR2 FQNEAQ (reference sequence). The CDR3 runs to 14 residues. CDR3 nucleotide sequence: TGTGCCAGCAGCTTATCGCTCGGTAAACAGCCCCAGCATTTT. Residues: CASSLSLGKQPQHF. The full variable domain, with the rest looked up from reference TRBV7-9 and TRBJ1-5, is DTGVSQNPRHKITKRGQNVTFRCDPISEHNRLYWYRQTLGQGPEFLTYFQNEAQLEKSRLLSDRFSAERPKGSFSTLEIQRTEQGDSAMYLCASSLSLGKQPQHFGDGTRLSIL.

The chain has TRBV9 and TRBJ1-1; 9 bases fit TRBD1. With V trimmed by 7 bases and J by 8 bases, 3 bases remained unmatched. Germline assignment: CDR1 SGDLS and CDR2 YYNGEE. The CDR3 has 11 amino acids. The CDR3 loop reads CASQGQGEAFF. The DNA for the CDR3 is TGTGCCAGCCAAGGACAGGGGGAAGCTTTCTTT.

The V call is TRBV5-5, the J call TRBJ2-5; TRBD1 aligns across 9 bases. The J call could be wrong; TRBJ2-7 is a better fit for the DNA end. Germline CDR1 and CDR2: SGHKS and YYEKEE (reference sequence). This CDR3 has 14 residues. CDR3 sequence reads: CASSLGTGRYEQYF. The CDR3 DNA is TGTGCCAGCAGCTTAGGGACAGGGCGGTACGAGCAGTACTTC.

This clone was seen a single time. The chain joins TRBV7-9 to TRBJ2-1; 7 nucleotides agree with TRBD1. With 1 base clipped from V and 3 bases from J, the junction kept 6 bases outside the gene matches. Germline V gene sequence: CDR1 SEHNR, CDR2 FQNEAQ (reference sequence). The CDR3 extends over 16 amino acids. The CDR3 protein is CASSLGGTVLYNEQFF. The CDR3 DNA is TGTGCCAGCAGCTTAGGAGGGACAGTACTCTACAATGAGCAGTTCTTC.